One and the same sample provided the 25 T cell receptor beta chains below, sequenced in a study of OX40 agonist ivuxolimab in advanced cancers. Assay used: immunoSEQ multiplex PCR; TCRdb lists only in-frame clones, some missing. The sample lists just over 90,000 clones; 90% to 95% were seen once. This specimen was CD4+ or CD8+ T cells sorted from blood, taken in a trial of the OX40 agonist ivuxolimab. The receptors come from an adult with an advanced solid tumor such as melanoma, head and neck, liver or kidney cancer.

The V and J genes are TRBV10-1 and TRBJ2-3; D might be TRBD1 (6 bases). V lost 5 bases and J 1 base, leaving 10 bases between the germline ends. The CDR3 is made up of 14 amino acids. Germline values: CDR1 WNHNN, CDR2 SYGVQD (reference sequence). The CDR3 reads CASSKTGRTDTQYF. The CDR3 bases are TGCGCCAGCAGTAAAACAGGGCGCACAGATACGCAGTATTTT.

V is TRBV6-5 and J is TRBJ1-2; tentative D call: TRBD1 (5 bases). Germline V gives CDR1 MNHEY, CDR2 SVGAGI. V lost 2 bases, J lost 0 bases, and 10 bases lay in between. This CDR3 has 15 amino acids. In nucleotides, the CDR3 is TGTGCCAGCAGTTACGTTCCGGGGGCTAACTATGGCTACACCTTC. It yields the protein CASSYVPGANYGYTF.

The sample holds one count of this clone. The genes are TRBV27 and TRBJ2-1; unclear D gene. This CDR3 region has 13 residues. Deletions cut 3 bases from V and 6 bases from J, with 9 bases between. The germline gives CDR1 MNHEY, CDR2 SMNVEV (reference sequence). The chain's CDR3 is CASSFSGGNEQFF. The DNA of the CDR3 is TGTGCCAGCAGTTTTTCAGGTGGCAATGAGCAGTTCTTC.

This clone was counted only a few times. This chain joins TRBV27 and TRBJ1-2; 7 bases line up with TRBD1. V trimming: 0 bases; J trimming: 6 bases; junction bases outside the gene matches: 7. The germline V gene has CDR1 MNHEY and CDR2 SMNVEV (reference sequence). The CDR3 has 15 residues. The DNA of the CDR3 is TGTGCCAGCAGTTTATCGAACAGGGGCGCTGATGGCTACACCTTC. It codes for CASSLSNRGADGYTF.

The chain couples TRBV19 to TRBJ2-7; D might be TRBD1 (5 bases). Deletions cut 5 bases from V and 1 base from J, with 15 bases between. The CDR3 covers 15 residues. Germline CDR1 LNHDA, CDR2 SQIVND (reference sequence). The CDR3 region has the DNA TGTGCCAGTAGTCCTGAGCAGGGCTTATCCTACGAGCAGTACTTC. The encoded protein is CASSPEQGLSYEQYF.

This chain connects TRBV4-3 to TRBJ1-1; D is undetermined. The CDR3 totals 11 residues. The V and J ends lost 0 bases and 10 bases respectively, with 6 bases between them. The germline CDR1 and CDR2 sequences are LGHNA and YSLEER. The CDR3 is CASSQEERAFF. The DNA for the CDR3 is TGCGCCAGCAGCCAAGAGGAAAGAGCTTTCTTT.

The chain is built from TRBV5-1 and TRBJ2-7, with D possibly matching TRBD2 (6 bases). V was clipped by 0 bases and J by 9 bases, with 19 bases between them. The CDR3 has 15 amino acids. Germline assignment: CDR1 SGHRS and CDR2 YFSETQ. The CDR3 nucleotides are TGCGCCAGCAGCTTGGGGGGGAGGCATCTTTCAGGGCAGTACTTC. Encoded protein: CASSLGGRHLSGQYF.

The rearrangement links TRBV9 to TRBJ1-2, with D perhaps TRBD1 (5 bases). Germline lookup yields CDR1 SGDLS and CDR2 YYNGEE. This CDR3 has 15 residues. The germline V and J ends were trimmed by 0 bases and 4 bases, with 13 bases remaining between them. The CDR3 DNA follows: TGTGCCAGCAGCGTAGCCCCGGGGGGAACCTATGGCTACACCTTC. Translation: CASSVAPGGTYGYTF.

The V and J genes are TRBV2 and TRBJ1-4, with 7 bases lining up with TRBD1. Germline values: CDR1 SNHLY, CDR2 FYNNEI. The CDR3 is made up of 15 amino acids. Unmatched junction bases numbered 9, after V lost 5 bases and J lost 6 bases. DNA for the CDR3: TGTGCCAGCAGTAATCGACAGGGAATGGATGAAAAACTGTTTTTT. Translated: CASSNRQGMDEKLFF.

V and J are TRBV5-1 and TRBJ2-2; D remains unclear. Trimming shortened V by 3 bases and J by 6 bases, and 3 bases separated the two germline ends. The germline V gene has CDR1 SGHRS and CDR2 YFSETQ. CDR3 length: 11 amino acids. The CDR3 here is CASSYAGELFF. The CDR3 DNA sequence: TGCGCCAGCAGCTACGCCGGGGAGCTGTTTTTT. Using reference TRBV5-1 and TRBJ2-2 for the parts outside the CDR3, the full variable domain is KAGVTQTPRYLIKTRGQQVTLSCSPISGHRSVSWYQQTPGQGLQFLFEYFSETQRNKGNFPGRFSGRQFSNSRSEMNVSTLELGDSALYLCASSYAGELFFGEGSRLTVL.

The J gene is TRBJ2-3, the V gene TRBV11-2, with a weak D call TRBD2 (7 bases). V lost 1 base to trimming and J lost 1 base, with 9 bases between them. Germline CDR1 and CDR2: SGHAT and FQNNGV. There are 15 residues in the CDR3. The CDR3 region has the DNA TGTGCCAGCAGCTTAGTAGGGGGGGGCACAGATACGCAGTATTTT. Its translation is CASSLVGGGTDTQYF.

CDR3 sequence: CASSGERPWGRYGYTF. In DNA, the CDR3 is TGTGCCAGCAGCGGAGAGAGGCCGTGGGGACGCTATGGCTACACCTTC. The chain carries TRBV9 and TRBJ1-2, with a possible D match to TRBD1 (5 bases). The CDR3 is made up of 16 amino acids. The V gene lost 3 bases and the J gene lost 4 bases, with 19 bases spanning the gap. Germline V gene data show CDR1 as SGDLS and CDR2 as YYNGEE.

The chain has TRBV19 and TRBJ2-1; D unclear. V lost 7 bases and J lost 0, with 13 bases in between. CDR1 LNHDA and CDR2 SQIVND come from the germline V gene (reference sequence). CDR3 length: 15 residues. The CDR3 DNA sequence: TGTGCCAGTACCTTAGGTGTCGCCTCCTACAATGAGCAGTTCTTC. Translating it yields CASTLGVASYNEQFF. Combining the CDR3 with reference TRBV19 and TRBJ2-1 gives the whole variable domain DGGITQSPKYLFRKEGQNVTLSCEQNLNHDAMYWYRQDPGQGLRLIYYSQIVNDFQKGDIAEGYSVSREKKESFPLTVTSAQKNPTAFYLCASTLGVASYNEQFFGPGTRLTVL.

The chain joins TRBV9 to TRBJ2-3; D not certain. The germline V gene has CDR1 SGDLS and CDR2 YYNGEE. V shed 0 bases and J shed 0 bases, with 11 bases lying between them. The CDR3 has 16 amino acids. The CDR3 loop reads CASSVGLRLSTDTQYF. In DNA form, the CDR3 reads TGTGCCAGCAGCGTAGGACTCCGTCTAAGCACAGATACGCAGTATTTT.

This chain uses TRBV7-6 with TRBJ1-2; D gene uncertain. The CDR3 is 15 residues long. Germline V CDR1 and CDR2: SGHVS, FNYEAQ. V gave up 2 bases and J gave up 5 bases, with 15 bases separating them. The CDR3 region has the DNA TGTGCCAGCAGCTTAAGTGCCGCGGCAGCTTATGGCTACACCTTC. Protein product: CASSLSAAAAYGYTF.

J is TRBJ1-1 and V is TRBV19; possible D gene TRBD1, 5 bases. CDR3 length equals 11 residues. V lost 6 bases, J lost 6 bases, and 8 bases lay in between. Germline V CDR1 and CDR2: LNHDA, SQIVND (reference sequence). CDR3: CASRRGAEAFF. CDR3 sequence (DNA): TGTGCCAGTAGGCGGGGGGCTGAAGCTTTCTTT.

The chain employs TRBV6-9 and TRBJ2-3; TRBD2 matches at 12 bases. Per germline, CDR1 MNHGY and CDR2 SVAAGI. This CDR3 region has 17 residues. J was trimmed by 0 bases and V by 5 bases; bases with no gene match: 6. The CDR3 DNA reads TGTGCCAGCAGTACGGGGACTAGCGGGCCTAGCACAGATACGCAGTATTTT. It specifies CASSTGTSGPSTDTQYF.

The rearrangement links TRBV9 to TRBJ2-5; tentative D call: TRBD2 (6 bases). V lost 0 bases and J lost 1, with 7 bases in between. Per the germline V gene, CDR1 is SGDLS and CDR2 is YYNGEE. The CDR3 is 14 amino acids. The CDR3 DNA is TGTGCCAGCAGCGTAGGGGACTCCCAAGAGACCCAGTACTTC. Protein: CASSVGDSQETQYF.

This clone appeared a single time. The chain has TRBV5-1 and TRBJ2-7; D remains ambiguous. The CDR3 is 14 residues long. CDR1 and CDR2 from the germline V gene are SGHRS and YFSETQ. V was shortened by 2 bases and J by 0 bases, with 9 bases between the two germline ends. CDR3 residues: CASSFDTVSYEQYF. CDR3 DNA sequence: TGCGCCAGCAGCTTCGACACCGTCTCCTACGAGCAGTACTTC.

This chain links TRBV6-6 with TRBJ2-7; tentatively, D is TRBD2 (6 bases). Germline CDR1 is MNHNY and CDR2 is SVGAGI (reference sequence). The CDR3 is 16 residues long. The germline V and J ends were trimmed by 2 bases and 6 bases, with 20 bases remaining between them. In DNA form, the CDR3 reads TGTGCCAGCAGTTACAACCCGGCAGGGATGGAGGGCGAGCAGTACTTC. This gives the protein CASSYNPAGMEGEQYF.

The gene calls are TRBV9 and TRBJ2-7; 14 bases map to TRBD2. Germline V gene lookup returns CDR1 SGDLS and CDR2 YYNGEE. Unmatched junction bases numbered 10, after V lost 4 bases and J lost 4 bases. The CDR3 loop spans 17 amino acids. CDR3 amino acids: CASSPTPGLAGVYEQYF. As DNA, the CDR3 is TGTGCCAGCAGCCCGACGCCGGGACTAGCGGGAGTATACGAGCAGTACTTC.

The rearrangement links TRBV28 to TRBJ2-1, with TRBD2 identical over 10 bases. The V gene end was trimmed by 6 bases and the J gene end by 6 bases; junction bases not matched to a gene: 8. The germline V gene has CDR1 MDHEN and CDR2 SYDVKM. There are 15 residues in the CDR3. The CDR3 coding sequence is TGTGCCAGCAGCTTCCTAGCGGGGGCCCTCAATGAGCAGTTCTTC. Translating gives CASSFLAGALNEQFF.

In its sample, this clone was seen once. The chain carries TRBV28 and TRBJ1-6; TRBD1 matches at 7 bases. The junction had 8 bases not matched to a gene; V was cut back by 6 bases and J by 0 bases. CDR1 MDHEN and CDR2 SYDVKM come from the germline V gene. CDR3 size: 17 residues. The CDR3 DNA reads as TGTGCCAGCAGAAGAGCCGGGACAGCCTCCTATAATTCACCCCTCCACTTT. Encoded protein: CASRRAGTASYNSPLHF.

The chain joins TRBV6-1 to TRBJ2-7; D remains ambiguous. The CDR3 has 13 residues. Trimming stripped 2 bases from V and 2 bases from J, with 7 bases between. Germline CDR1 MNHNS, CDR2 SASEGT. CDR3 bases: TGTGCCAGCAGTGAATCAACCACCTACGAGCAGTACTTC. Translation: CASSESTTYEQYF.

In this sample, this clone turned up once. This chain joins TRBV7-6 and TRBJ1-1; D possibly corresponds to TRBD1 (5 bases). V was cut by 5 bases and J by 3 bases, with 16 bases left in between. From germline, CDR1 is SGHVS and CDR2 FNYEAQ. This CDR3 has 15 residues. CDR3: CASSNPGPSDTEAFF. The CDR3 DNA is TGTGCCAGCAGCAACCCGGGGCCCTCGGACACTGAAGCTTTCTTT.